These 10 T cell receptor beta chains share one sample of origin, sequenced in a study of blood T cell repertoires in COVID-19. TCRdb keeps only in-frame clones here, not all; method: immunoSEQ multiplex PCR. The sample holds fewer than 110,000 clones, about three quarters seen once. The sample was peripheral blood. These receptors were taken from a man in his 70s with acute or convalescent COVID-19.

This clone showed up just once. This chain joins TRBV2 and TRBJ1-1; the match to TRBD1 covers 7 bases. From germline, CDR1 is SNHLY and CDR2 FYNNEI. The CDR3 sequence is 15 residues long. V dropped 5 bases and J dropped 5; count of bases not matched to a gene: 11. CDR3 protein: CASSPGQQGRTEAFF. CDR3 nucleotide sequence: TGTGCCAGCAGTCCGGGACAGCAGGGGAGAACTGAAGCTTTCTTT.

The V and J genes are TRBV2 and TRBJ1-2; 10 bases are shared with TRBD1. V lost 6 bases and J lost 2; bases outside the gene matches: 12. Germline assignment: CDR1 SNHLY and CDR2 FYNNEI. The CDR3 length is 17 residues. CDR3 DNA: TGTGCCAGCAGCCTAACCTTGCCGGGACAGGGGAACTATGGCTACACCTTC. Its protein product is CASSLTLPGQGNYGYTF.

The chain combines TRBV5-1 with TRBJ2-3; 11 bases are shared with TRBD2. The CDR3 extends over 17 amino acids. CDR1 is SGHRS and CDR2 is YFSETQ in the germline V gene. The trim removed 4 bases at V and 4 bases at J, leaving 11 bases unmatched. This CDR3 is CASSPGVAGGPSDTQYF. CDR3 sequence (DNA): TGCGCCAGCAGCCCCGGGGTAGCGGGGGGGCCATCAGATACGCAGTATTTT.

In this sample, this clone turned up a few times. This chain joins TRBV6-5 and TRBJ1-6, with D tentatively TRBD1 (5 bases). There are 14 residues in the CDR3. V was trimmed by 4 bases and J by 7 bases, leaving 11 bases between them. The germline V gene has CDR1 MNHEY and CDR2 SVGAGI. The DNA for the CDR3 is TGTGCCAGCAGTTTCAGGGAAAAGAATTCACCCCTCCACTTT. It is translated as CASSFREKNSPLHF.

In the case of this clone: Additional DNA sequences in this sample encode the identical CDR3. The chain uses TRBV20-1 and TRBJ2-5, with D unresolved. Germline lookup yields CDR1 DFQATT and CDR2 SNEGSKA (reference sequence). V lost 1 base and J 3 bases, leaving 3 bases between the germline ends. This CDR3 is built from 11 residues. The CDR3 loop reads CSARGEETQYF. The CDR3 DNA sequence: TGCAGTGCTAGAGGCGAAGAGACCCAGTACTTC.

This chain connects TRBV5-6 to TRBJ1-2; weak D call: TRBD1 (6 bases). This CDR3 contains 14 residues. Germline V gene data show CDR1 as SGHDT and CDR2 as YYEEEE. Between the trimmed V and J ends, which lost 3 bases and 3 bases, there was a span of 12 bases. For the CDR3, the DNA is TGTGCCAGCAGCTCCTCGGGACACTACTATGGCTACACCTTC. Its protein product is CASSSSGHYYGYTF.

This clone appeared once. This chain links TRBV15 with TRBJ2-2; 11 bases align to TRBD1. V lost 1 base, J lost 5 bases, and 3 bases stayed unmatched. This CDR3 has 16 residues. The germline V gene encodes CDR1 LNHNV and CDR2 YYDKDF (reference sequence). CDR3 nucleotide sequence: TGTGCCACCAGCAGAGGTGGGACAGGGGGAACCGGGGAGCTGTTTTTT. This encodes CATSRGGTGGTGELFF. The entire variable domain, with the rest obtained from reference TRBV15 and TRBJ2-2, is as follows: DAMVIQNPRYQVTQFGKPVTLSCSQTLNHNVMYWYQQKSSQAPKLLFHYYDKDFNNEADTPDNFQSRRPNTSFCFLDIRSPGLGDTAMYLCATSRGGTGGTGELFFGEGSRLTVL.

The chain combines TRBV10-1 with TRBJ2-5; a possible D gene is TRBD1 (7 bases). Germline loops: CDR1 WNHNN, CDR2 SYGVQD (reference sequence). This CDR3 has 15 amino acids. V was pared by 6 bases and J by 5 bases, with 19 bases between. The CDR3 protein is CASRVGGGEHETQYF. The CDR3 DNA follows: TGCGCCAGCAGAGTTGGAGGGGGCGAACACGAGACCCAGTACTTC.

The chain couples TRBV27 to TRBJ2-3, with a possible D match to TRBD1 (5 bases). Trimming shortened V by 10 bases and J by 5 bases, and 19 bases separated the two germline ends. Germline loops: CDR1 MNHEY, CDR2 SMNVEV (reference sequence). This CDR3 contains 14 residues. CDR3: CAIGVPGKEDTQYF. The CDR3 nucleotides are TGTGCCATAGGGGTCCCCGGAAAAGAAGATACGCAGTATTTT.

This clone was picked up a small number of times. V gene TRBV3-1 (or the pseudogene TRBV3-2) combines with J gene TRBJ1-5; no clear D. The V and J ends lost 2 bases and 0 bases respectively, with 8 bases between them. Germline-derived CDR1 and CDR2 are LGHDT and YNNKEL (reference sequence). The CDR3 has 15 residues. The CDR3 region has the DNA TGTGCCAGCAGCCAATTTGCGGATAGCAATCAGCCCCAGCATTTT. Translating gives CASSQFADSNQPQHF.